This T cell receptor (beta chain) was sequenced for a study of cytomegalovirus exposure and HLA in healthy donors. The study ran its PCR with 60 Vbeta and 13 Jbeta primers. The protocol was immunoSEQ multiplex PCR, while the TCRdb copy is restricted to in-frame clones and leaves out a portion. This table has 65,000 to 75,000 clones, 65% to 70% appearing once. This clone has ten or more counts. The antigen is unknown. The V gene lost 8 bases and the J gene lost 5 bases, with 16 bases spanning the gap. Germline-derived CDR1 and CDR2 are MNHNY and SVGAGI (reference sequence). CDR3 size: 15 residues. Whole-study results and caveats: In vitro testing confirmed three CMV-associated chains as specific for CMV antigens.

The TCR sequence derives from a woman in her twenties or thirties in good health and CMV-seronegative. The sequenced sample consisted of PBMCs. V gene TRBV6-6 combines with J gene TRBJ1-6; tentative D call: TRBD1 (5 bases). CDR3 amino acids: CASQPGPLHNSPLHF. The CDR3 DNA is TGTGCCAGCCAGCCAGGGCCACTCCATAATTCACCCCTCCACTTT.